A selection of T cell receptor beta chains follows, all from one sample in a study of T cells in pancreatic ductal adenocarcinoma. Here immunoSEQ multiplex PCR was the method, and the copy in TCRdb shows in-frame clones only, minus some. In the table there are around 94,000 clones, around 96% of which are singletons. The source material was PBMCs. The receptors derive from a human donor with pancreatic ductal adenocarcinoma. CDR3s leave out the opening cysteine and the closing phenylalanine or tryptophan. The order of the fields is J gene, V gene, CDR3 protein.

TRBJ2-2 TRBV19 ASSSTSGRWFAGELF
TRBJ1-2 TRBV4-1 ASSQGPGTGDGYGYT
TRBJ2-5 TRBV6-1 ASSRTSQETQY
TRBJ1-1 TRBV20-1 SGGKNTEAF
TRBJ1-5 TRBV19 ATSFGQGNQPQH
TRBJ2-1 TRBV19 ASSATGGRNEQF
TRBJ2-1 TRBV2 ASTRLAGDEQF
TRBJ2-3 TRBV9 ASSVAGFTDTQY
TRBJ2-3 TRBV11-2 ASSLDRDSIDTQY
TRBJ2-7 TRBV7-2 ASSGQGGAYEQY
TRBJ2-2 TRBV11-3 ASSLGGDSVTGELF
TRBJ1-2 TRBV6-6 ASGAGGVHGYT
TRBJ1-4 TRBV25-1 ASSEGPGTDEKLF
TRBJ2-3 TRBV7-8 ASSLGIAGGEDTQY
TRBJ2-7 TRBV13 ASSLVSGPASEQY
TRBJ2-5 TRBV18 ASSPHLQETQY
TRBJ2-5 TRBV30 AWSVGQGQETQY
TRBJ1-1 TRBV7-3 ASSLGTGPTEAF
TRBJ2-5 TRBV29-1 SVSPTSGRETQY
TRBJ2-7 TRBV6-5 AIRAGEPYEQY
TRBJ2-7 TRBV19 ASSPRDRGIYEQY
TRBJ2-7 TRBV13 ASSLGVGGGYEQY
TRBJ1-5 TRBV19 ATSQGGGNQPQH
TRBJ1-2 TRBV25-1 ASTGLNYGYT
TRBJ2-2 TRBV7-2 ASTLTGVVTGELF
TRBJ2-7 TRBV2 ASTNRRSYEQY
TRBJ2-5 TRBV28 ASKTGSETQY
TRBJ2-5 TRBV5-1 ASSWAVQETQY
TRBJ2-2 TRBV5-1 ASSLALAGGTGELF
TRBJ2-5 TRBV28 ASSFPRGTQY
TRBJ1-5 TRBV5-4 ASSRRDRGCQPQH
TRBJ2-2 TRBV2 ASRRQIPGELF
TRBJ2-5 TRBV28 ASSGGTGGETQY
TRBJ2-7 TRBV10-1 ASSEAASYEQY
TRBJ2-7 TRBV7-6 ASSLRDNYEQY
TRBJ1-5 TRBV10-2 ASSGKGDLPQH
TRBJ2-1 TRBV7-6 ASSVGTGGYSEQF
TRBJ1-1 TRBV10-3 AITRGGEDEAF
TRBJ2-2 TRBV29-1 SVVGAWSYGELF
TRBJ2-7 TRBV6-5 ASRRGRNYEQY
TRBJ2-7 TRBV5-4 ASSPGARSEQY
TRBJ2-1 TRBV5-4 ASSFRVTSVEFYEQF
TRBJ2-3 TRBV27 ASSFQNTDTQY
TRBJ1-4 TRBV5-1 ASSLATVEKLF
TRBJ1-2 TRBV28 ASSLPTGTGGGRYT
TRBJ2-7 TRBV15 ATSGITGSYEQY